The next 25 T cell receptor beta chains were all read from a single sample in a study of cytomegalovirus exposure and HLA in healthy donors. The PCR used 60 Vbeta and 13 Jbeta primers. TCRdb's table, derived via immunoSEQ multiplex PCR, lists solely in-frame clones and lacks some. Here the sample spans about 130,000 clones, approximately 87% being singletons. The sequenced sample consisted of PBMCs. The receptors come from a man aged 18 to 35 in good health and CMV-seropositive.

Only one count was recorded for this clone. V is TRBV5-8 and J is TRBJ2-1; 12 bases map to TRBD2. The CDR3 loop spans 15 amino acids. Germline-derived CDR1 and CDR2 are SGHTS and YDEGEE. Trimming removed 3 bases from V and 12 bases from J; junction bases left unmatched: 10. The CDR3 coding sequence is TGTGCCAGCAGCTCGACTAGCGGGGGTACTGGGGGGCAGTTCTTC. Translated, it gives CASSSTSGGTGGQFF.

CDR3 DNA: TGTGCCACAGGACAGGAGTATGGCTACACCTTC. Translation: CATGQEYGYTF. The chain is built from TRBV10-3 and TRBJ1-2; 7 bases line up with TRBD1. CDR3 length: 11 residues. CDR1 is ENHRY, CDR2 SYGVKD, per germline. Unmatched junction bases numbered 4, after V lost 10 bases and J lost 5 bases.

The chain carries TRBV6-1 and TRBJ2-7; D uncertain. The V end lost 6 bases, the J end lost 3 bases, and 15 bases lay between the germline ends. The length of the CDR3 is 14 residues. Germline CDR1 reads MNHNS; CDR2 reads SASEGT. The CDR3 is CASRVSTLDYEQYF. CDR3 bases: TGTGCCAGCAGGGTATCGACACTGGACTACGAGCAGTACTTC.

V usage is TRBV18 and J usage is TRBJ2-3, with D unresolved. V was clipped by 0 bases and J by 2 bases, with 15 bases between them. Germline V gives CDR1 KGHSH, CDR2 LQKENI. The CDR3 has 17 residues. Here the CDR3 reads CASSPPLGERYTDTQYF. CDR3 nucleotides: TGTGCCAGCTCACCACCGCTGGGCGAGAGATACACAGATACGCAGTATTTT.

The chain's CDR3 is CASSDTGGPGTGELFF. The DNA of the CDR3 is TGTGCCAGCAGTGACACGGGGGGGCCAGGAACCGGGGAGCTGTTTTTT. This chain uses TRBV6-4 with TRBJ2-2; 8 nucleotides match TRBD2. The CDR3 runs to 16 residues. Losses at the gene ends were 2 bases for V and 5 bases for J; bases not matched to a gene: 7. Germline-derived CDR1 and CDR2 are MRHNA and SNTAGT.

This clone was counted a single time. The chain couples TRBV6-1 to TRBJ2-1, with a tentative D call TRBD2 (6 bases). Germline V gives CDR1 MNHNS, CDR2 SASEGT. Trimming stripped 6 bases from V and 5 bases from J, with 14 bases between. This CDR3 contains 14 residues. CDR3 in DNA: TGTGCCAGCAGCCCGACTAGGATGGACAATGAGCAGTTCTTC. Translated: CASSPTRMDNEQFF.

This clone appeared once. The chain carries TRBV5-6 and TRBJ2-5, with 10 bases identical to TRBD2. The CDR3 loop spans 17 amino acids. Per germline, CDR1 SGHDT and CDR2 YYEEEE. The junction had 14 bases not matched to a gene; V was cut back by 4 bases and J by 5 bases. In DNA form, the CDR3 reads TGTGCCAGCAGCGTAGCTAGCGGGGGTCCAAAAGGCGAGACCCAGTACTTC. Amino acids: CASSVASGGPKGETQYF. Complete variable domain (other parts from reference TRBV5-6 and TRBJ2-5): DAGVTQSPTHLIKTRGQQVTLRCSPKSGHDTVSWYQQALGQGPQFIFQYYEEEERQRGNFPDRFSGHQFPNYSSELNVNALLLGDSALYLCASSVASGGPKGETQYFGPGTRLLVL.

The V gene is TRBV6-6, the J gene TRBJ1-6; D is uncertain. The CDR3 sequence is 14 residues long. CDR1 is MNHNY, CDR2 SVGAGI, per germline (reference sequence). V was trimmed by 3 bases and J by 10 bases, leaving 13 bases between them. The CDR3 sequence is CASSYPSDGSPLHF. As DNA, the CDR3 is TGTGCCAGCAGTTATCCCAGCGACGGATCACCCCTCCACTTT.

V usage is TRBV9 and J usage is TRBJ1-4; no definite D call. This CDR3 region has 15 residues. Trimming cost V 0 bases and J 5 bases, with 11 bases left between them. Germline V gene lookup returns CDR1 SGDLS and CDR2 YYNGEE. The CDR3 sequence is CASSVGALVNEKLFF. CDR3 DNA sequence: TGTGCCAGCAGCGTAGGAGCACTAGTCAATGAAAAACTGTTTTTT.

The chain uses TRBV7-9 and TRBJ2-3; D is perhaps TRBD2 (6 bases). CDR3 length equals 15 residues. The V gene lost 7 bases and the J gene lost 4 bases, with 18 bases spanning the gap. Germline V lookup: CDR1 SEHNR, CDR2 FQNEAQ (reference sequence). As DNA, the CDR3 is TGTGCCAGCACCCGTGGGACTGCTAACCCAGATACGCAGTATTTT. It yields the protein CASTRGTANPDTQYF.

The J gene is TRBJ2-7, the V gene TRBV19, with D possibly TRBD1 on 5 matching bases. The CDR3 sequence is 17 residues long. Germline CDR1 is LNHDA and CDR2 is SQIVND (reference sequence). V dropped 2 bases and J dropped 6 bases, with 23 bases sitting between them. The DNA of the CDR3 is TGTGCCAGTAGTATATCTGCCGTGACAGCTCTTACGGGCGAGCAGTACTTC. Translating it yields CASSISAVTALTGEQYF. The full variable domain, its missing parts supplied by reference TRBV19 and TRBJ2-7, is DGGITQSPKYLFRKEGQNVTLSCEQNLNHDAMYWYRQDPGQGLRLIYYSQIVNDFQKGDIAEGYSVSREKKESFPLTVTSAQKNPTAFYLCASSISAVTALTGEQYFGPGTRLTVT.

J is TRBJ2-5 and V is TRBV5-1; 7 bases match TRBD1. Germline V lookup: CDR1 SGHRS, CDR2 YFSETQ. The CDR3 loop spans 15 amino acids. The J segment lost 4 bases and the V segment lost 3 bases, leaving 9 bases of the junction unmatched. In DNA form, the CDR3 reads TGCGCCAGCAGCTCCTTTACAGGGGTGGCAGAGACCCAGTACTTC. Its protein product is CASSSFTGVAETQYF. Variable domain in full (rest from reference TRBV5-1 and TRBJ2-5): KAGVTQTPRYLIKTRGQQVTLSCSPISGHRSVSWYQQTPGQGLQFLFEYFSETQRNKGNFPGRFSGRQFSNSRSEMNVSTLELGDSALYLCASSSFTGVAETQYFGPGTRLLVL.

A single count supports this clone. This chain joins TRBV11-2 and TRBJ2-5; 11 bases match TRBD2. The V segment lost 3 bases and the J segment 4 bases; nucleotides outside the gene matches: 1. Germline V CDR1 and CDR2: SGHAT, FQNNGV. CDR3 length: 14 amino acids. The CDR3: CASSFTSGGETQYF. In DNA form, the CDR3 reads TGTGCCAGCAGCTTTACTAGCGGGGGAGAGACCCAGTACTTC.

This chain uses TRBV19 with TRBJ1-2; D not certain. This CDR3 is 15 amino acids long. The ends were cut back, 3 bases at V and 3 bases at J, with 14 bases in the middle. Germline assignment: CDR1 LNHDA and CDR2 SQIVND (reference sequence). This chain's CDR3 is CASSMGILTHYGYTF. The DNA of the CDR3 is TGTGCCAGTAGTATGGGCATCCTTACCCACTATGGCTACACCTTC.

V and J are TRBV7-6 and TRBJ2-7, with TRBD1 matching 11 bases. The V segment lost 6 bases and the J segment 5 bases; nucleotides outside the gene matches: 9. This CDR3 contains 15 residues. From germline, CDR1 is SGHVS and CDR2 FNYEAQ. The chain's CDR3 is CASSWRTGGEDEQYF. The CDR3 DNA sequence: TGTGCCAGCAGTTGGAGGACAGGGGGCGAGGACGAGCAGTACTTC.

The chain joins TRBV27 to TRBJ1-3, with D unclear. Trimming took off 9 bases at V and 3 bases at J, with 24 bases between the two ends. This CDR3 spans 17 amino acids. Germline lookup yields CDR1 MNHEY and CDR2 SMNVEV (reference sequence). The CDR3 DNA reads TGTGCCAGACATATGACAACAGCTCCCATAGGTGGAAACACCATATATTTT. It is translated as CARHMTTAPIGGNTIYF.

The V gene is TRBV23-1, the J gene TRBJ2-5, with TRBD1 identical over 10 bases. TRBV23-1 counts as an open reading frame of uncertain function. The ends lost 9 bases at V and 0 bases at J; junction bases unmatched: 10. The length of the CDR3 is 16 residues. Here the CDR3 reads CARRDRGPWDQETQYF. CDR3 DNA sequence: TGCGCCAGAAGGGACAGGGGCCCCTGGGACCAAGAGACCCAGTACTTC.

The chain joins TRBV28 to TRBJ1-2; 8 nucleotides match TRBD1. The V gene end was trimmed by 6 bases and the J gene end by 2 bases; junction bases not matched to a gene: 2. The CDR3 covers 13 residues. The germline V gene encodes CDR1 MDHEN and CDR2 SYDVKM. CDR3 amino acids: CASRRTGNYGYTF. DNA of the CDR3: TGTGCCAGCAGAAGGACAGGGAACTATGGCTACACCTTC.

The rearrangement uses TRBV4-2 and TRBJ1-1; possible D gene TRBD1, 6 bases. Germline V gene data show CDR1 as LGHNA and CDR2 as YNFKEQ. V lost 1 base, J lost 5 bases, and 14 bases lay in between. CDR3 length: 15 amino acids. The CDR3: CASSQAQTGSTEAFF. DNA for the CDR3: TGTGCCAGCAGCCAAGCACAAACAGGGTCGACTGAAGCTTTCTTT.

The gene calls are TRBV5-1 and TRBJ1-4; TRBD1 matches at 9 bases. CDR3 length: 16 amino acids. Germline lookup yields CDR1 SGHRS and CDR2 YFSETQ. V trimming: 4 bases; J trimming: 10 bases; junction bases outside the gene matches: 14. Here the CDR3 reads CASSRDPGDRVGKLFF. CDR3 nucleotides: TGCGCCAGCAGCAGAGATCCGGGGGACAGGGTTGGAAAACTGTTTTTT.

This chain uses TRBV15 with TRBJ1-5, with D possibly TRBD1 on 6 matching bases. The CDR3 is made up of 13 amino acids. With 9 bases removed from V and 2 bases from J, the gap between germline ends came to 11 bases. Germline V gene data show CDR1 as LNHNV and CDR2 as YYDKDF (reference sequence). CDR3 bases: TGTGCCACACAGGGTGTAGGCAATCAGCCCCAGCATTTT. Its protein is CATQGVGNQPQHF.

The V and J genes are TRBV7-9 and TRBJ1-1; 7 nucleotides align to TRBD1. CDR1 is SEHNR, CDR2 FQNEAQ, per germline (reference sequence). Unmatched junction bases numbered 6, after V lost 1 base and J lost 4 bases. The CDR3 is 15 residues long. The CDR3 DNA reads as TGTGCCAGCAGCTTAGGTAGGGGGCTGAGCACTGAAGCTTTCTTT. Its translation is CASSLGRGLSTEAFF. Using reference TRBV7-9 and TRBJ1-1 for the parts outside the CDR3, the full variable domain is DTGVSQNPRHKITKRGQNVTFRCDPISEHNRLYWYRQTLGQGPEFLTYFQNEAQLEKSRLLSDRFSAERPKGSFSTLEIQRTEQGDSAMYLCASSLGRGLSTEAFFGQGTRLTVV.

J is TRBJ2-3 and V is TRBV9; perhaps TRBD1 as D (8 bases). From germline, CDR1 is SGDLS and CDR2 YYNGEE. Trimming removed 4 bases from V and 2 bases from J, with 17 bases in between. CDR3 length: 16 residues. The CDR3 nucleotides are TGTGCCAGCAGCTCTACAGGGGGGGGCCTCACAGATACGCAGTATTTT. This encodes CASSSTGGGLTDTQYF.

The chain is built from TRBV7-9 and TRBJ1-2, with D possibly being TRBD1 (6 bases). Germline loops: CDR1 SEHNR, CDR2 FQNEAQ (reference sequence). Trimming stripped 7 bases from V and 6 bases from J, with 24 bases between. The CDR3 spans 16 residues. Here the CDR3 reads CASTLLFHREPDGYTF. CDR3 in DNA: TGTGCCAGCACCCTACTATTCCACAGGGAGCCCGATGGCTACACCTTC.

This clone appeared a single time. The chain is built from TRBV9 and TRBJ1-1; D may be TRBD1 (5 bases). The germline CDR1 and CDR2 sequences are SGDLS and YYNGEE. V shed 0 bases and J shed 1 base, with 16 bases lying between them. CDR3 length equals 17 residues. CDR3 sequence reads: CASSVAVGGGTNTEAFF. CDR3 DNA sequence: TGTGCCAGCAGCGTAGCCGTTGGGGGGGGGACGAACACTGAAGCTTTCTTT.